This T cell receptor (beta chain) was retrieved from a study of blood T cell repertoires in COVID-19. Turning to the study itself: Researchers got acute and convalescent COVID-19 samples from the United States, Italy and Spain. T cells, B-cell-depleted T cells, or PBMCs provided the cDNA or gDNA that served as material.

How the authors handled the data: Nucleated cell number was recorded as an estimate derived from reference gene primer amplification. Sequenced by immunoSEQ multiplex PCR; TCRdb stores in-frame clones only, minus some. Clone size and V and J calls were adopted from that table, with D and trimming inferred from the DNA. The sample holds roughly 190,000 clones, around 80% seen once. This clone appeared a single time. From germline, CDR1 is SGHKS and CDR2 YYEKEE (reference sequence). The CDR3 is made up of 14 amino acids. Trimming removed 4 bases from V and 6 bases from J, with 16 bases in between. The V and J genes are TRBV5-5 and TRBJ1-1, with D maybe TRBD1 (5 bases). The receptor was derived from a man aged 25-45 years with active or convalescent COVID-19. Sequencing was done on a sample of peripheral blood. The CDR3 DNA follows: TGTGCCAGCAGCCCGAGCGCAGGGAAGCCTGAAGCTTTCTTT. This translates into CASSPSAGKPEAFF.